A single sample gave rise to the 32 T cell receptor beta chains below, sequenced in a study of blood T cell repertoires in COVID-19. Sequencing used immunoSEQ multiplex PCR; TCRdb keeps in-frame clones, though not all of them. Of about 46,000 clones in the sample, 80% to 90% were seen once. Material: peripheral blood. These receptors all come from a woman older than 75 with COVID-19, enrolled during active disease.

V gene TRBV7-3 combines with J gene TRBJ1-1; D remains ambiguous. This CDR3 comprises 13 residues. Per germline, CDR1 SGHTA and CDR2 FQGTGA. V was pared by 2 bases and J by 5 bases, with 9 bases between. CDR3 amino acids: CASSLRMATEAFF. Here the CDR3 DNA reads TGTGCCAGCAGCTTACGAATGGCAACTGAAGCTTTCTTT.

The chain links TRBV27 to TRBJ2-5, with a possible D match to TRBD1 (6 bases). Germline loops: CDR1 MNHEY, CDR2 SMNVEV (reference sequence). The CDR3 runs 13 residues. V was shortened by 5 bases and J by 4 bases, with 11 bases between the two germline ends. CDR3 sequence: CASSRLRGETQYF. The CDR3 coding sequence is TGTGCCAGCAGTCGCCTCAGGGGAGAGACCCAGTACTTC.

As to this clone: Mismatch with germline at one junction end may stem from a read error. V usage is TRBV5-1 and J usage is TRBJ2-5, with 9 bases fitting TRBD2. CDR3 length equals 17 residues. CDR1 is SGHRS, CDR2 YFSETQ, per germline. The CDR3 DNA follows: TGCGCCCGCAGTGGACTCGCGGGGGGGCCGGGTAGGGAGACCCAGTACTTC. Translated: CARSGLAGGPGRETQYF.

The table lists this clone with a few counts. This chain connects TRBV4-1 to TRBJ2-7; 8 bases agree with TRBD1. CDR1 MGHRA and CDR2 YSYEKL come from the germline V gene. CDR3 length: 15 amino acids. The trim removed 4 bases at V and 0 bases at J, leaving 5 bases unmatched. CDR3: CASSLRQGRSYEQYF. CDR3 bases: TGCGCCAGCAGCCTCCGACAGGGGCGCTCCTACGAGCAGTACTTC.

This clone was picked up one time. The chain joins TRBV6-2 or TRBV6-3 to TRBJ1-6, with a weak D call TRBD1 (6 bases). CDR3 length: 16 amino acids. The V and J ends lost 2 bases and 8 bases respectively, with 16 bases between them. Germline CDR1 is MNHEY and CDR2 is SVGEGT. The CDR3 loop is CASSYGRGRWDSPLHF. The CDR3 DNA reads TGTGCCAGCAGTTACGGGAGGGGGAGATGGGATTCACCCCTCCACTTT.

The V gene is TRBV27, the J gene TRBJ2-3; tentative D call: TRBD2 (6 bases). The CDR3 sequence is 16 residues long. V was pared by 2 bases and J by 2 bases, with 14 bases between. From germline, CDR1 is MNHEY and CDR2 SMNVEV (reference sequence). The CDR3, as DNA: TGTGCCAGCAGTTTAGCGAGCGGGCGAGCCACAGATACGCAGTATTTT. This codes for CASSLASGRATDTQYF.

This chain connects TRBV7-2 to TRBJ2-1, with TRBD2 matching 16 bases. Unmatched junction bases numbered 5, after V lost 1 base and J lost 2 bases. Germline V gene sequence: CDR1 SGHTA, CDR2 FQGNSA. CDR3 length: 19 residues. CDR3 DNA sequence: TGTGCCAGCAGCTTAGGGGGACTAGCGGGAGGGAGGGCCTACAATGAGCAGTTCTTC. Translated, it gives CASSLGGLAGGRAYNEQFF.

The chain employs TRBV3-1 (or the pseudogene TRBV3-2) and TRBJ2-1; a possible D gene is TRBD2 (7 bases). Trimming removed 3 bases at V and 1 base at J, with 13 bases between. CDR3 length equals 16 residues. Germline V lookup: CDR1 LGHDT, CDR2 YNNKEL (reference sequence). The CDR3 spells CASSQDSGASYNEQFF. In nucleotides, the CDR3 is TGTGCCAGCAGCCAGGACAGCGGGGCTTCCTACAATGAGCAGTTCTTC.

The CDR3 DNA follows: TGTGCCAGCTCACTGGGACAGGGGGGGACTGAAGCTTTCTTT. Protein: CASSLGQGGTEAFF. This sequence joins TRBV18 and TRBJ1-1, with TRBD1 matching over 11 bases. Germline V gene data show CDR1 as KGHSH and CDR2 as LQKENI. The CDR3 has 14 residues. The junction had 3 bases not matched to a gene; V was cut back by 4 bases and J by 5 bases.

This chain connects TRBV27 to TRBJ1-2; 7 positions agree with TRBD1. CDR3 size: 13 residues. The V gene's germline CDR1 is MNHEY and CDR2 SMNVEV (reference sequence). With V trimmed by 8 bases and J by 5 bases, 8 bases remained unmatched. The CDR3 protein is CASSLTGPYGYTF. DNA for the CDR3: TGTGCCAGCTCCTTGACAGGGCCATATGGCTACACCTTC.

The gene calls are TRBV5-5 and TRBJ1-1, with a possible D match to TRBD1 (5 bases). The CDR3 runs 17 residues. CDR1 SGHKS and CDR2 YYEKEE come from the germline V gene (reference sequence). Trimming took off 3 bases at V and 0 bases at J, with 18 bases between the two ends. CDR3 coding DNA: TGTGCCAGCAGCTCTCGTCTCTATCTGACAGTGAACACTGAAGCTTTCTTT. This codes for CASSSRLYLTVNTEAFF.

The J gene is TRBJ1-2, the V gene TRBV3-1 (or the pseudogene TRBV3-2), with D perhaps matching TRBD1 (5 bases). This CDR3 has 14 amino acids. Germline-derived CDR1 and CDR2 are LGHDT and YNNKEL (reference sequence). Trimming removed 2 bases from V and 2 bases from J, with 9 bases in between. In nucleotides, the CDR3 is TGTGCCAGCAGCCAACTCAAGGGGAACTATGGCTACACCTTC. Translation gives CASSQLKGNYGYTF.

The genes are TRBV5-4 and TRBJ2-7; 8 bases agree with TRBD1. The CDR3 has 18 residues. Germline CDR1 reads SGHNT; CDR2 reads YYREEE (reference sequence). J was trimmed by 0 bases and V by 4 bases; bases with no gene match: 15. The CDR3 sequence: CASSQSRDRFFSSYEQYF. As DNA, the CDR3 is TGTGCCAGCAGCCAAAGCCGGGACAGGTTTTTCTCCTCCTACGAGCAGTACTTC.

The V call is TRBV10-3, the J call TRBJ1-1, with 12 bases fitting TRBD1. With V trimmed by 10 bases and J by 5 bases, 11 bases remained unmatched. Per germline, CDR1 ENHRY and CDR2 SYGVKD. The CDR3 is 15 amino acids. The CDR3 DNA reads as TGTGCCACCGGAACGGGACAGGGGGCCGGGACTGAAGCTTTCTTT. This encodes CATGTGQGAGTEAFF.

V usage is TRBV13 and J usage is TRBJ1-2, with D perhaps TRBD1 (5 bases). Between the trimmed V and J ends, which lost 4 bases and 1 base, there was a span of 16 bases. Germline V gene data show CDR1 as PRHDT and CDR2 as FYEKMQ (reference sequence). This CDR3 region has 16 residues. CDR3 coding DNA: TGTGCCAGCAGCTCCGGGTCGGGGGGATTTAACTATGGCTACACCTTC. Protein product: CASSSGSGGFNYGYTF.

This rearrangement joins TRBV2 to TRBJ1-1; the D gene is possibly TRBD1 (5 bases). The CDR3 is 13 amino acids. The ends were cut back, 10 bases at V and 2 bases at J, with 14 bases in the middle. The germline gives CDR1 SNHLY, CDR2 FYNNEI. CDR3 in DNA: TGTGCCACCACACAGGACCGTAACACTGAAGCTTTCTTT. The encoded protein is CATTQDRNTEAFF.

This clone was observed once. The CDR3 DNA reads TGTGCCAGCAGCGTAGGGGACACCAGAGACGAGCAGTACTTC. Translating it yields CASSVGDTRDEQYF. The V and J genes are TRBV9 and TRBJ2-7; D is perhaps TRBD1 (6 bases). CDR3 size: 14 residues. Between the trimmed V and J ends, which lost 0 bases and 5 bases, there was a span of 12 bases. Germline assignment: CDR1 SGDLS and CDR2 YYNGEE.

In its sample, this clone was seen a few times. J is TRBJ1-1 and V is TRBV7-2; D is unclear. The CDR3 spans 13 residues. Germline V gives CDR1 SGHTA, CDR2 FQGNSA. The V and J ends lost 5 bases and 0 bases respectively, with 7 bases between them. The DNA for the CDR3 is TGTGCCAGCAGCCTTACGGTGAACACTGAAGCTTTCTTT. It yields the protein CASSLTVNTEAFF.

The rearrangement links TRBV16 to TRBJ2-1; D perhaps matches TRBD2 (6 bases). This CDR3 has 14 amino acids. V was cut by 3 bases and J by 5 bases, with 11 bases left in between. Germline assignment: CDR1 KGHSY and CDR2 FQNENV. Here the CDR3 reads CASSQRLGDNEQFF. CDR3 in DNA: TGTGCCAGCAGCCAGCGACTAGGTGACAATGAGCAGTTCTTC.

The chain employs TRBV7-8 and TRBJ2-2, with D possibly matching TRBD2 (5 bases). Trimming stripped 3 bases from V and 3 bases from J, with 14 bases between. This CDR3 has 16 amino acids. Germline V CDR1 and CDR2: SGHVS, FQNEAQ. The CDR3 DNA reads as TGTGCCAGCAGCTTTACCACTAGTTCATACACCGGGGAGCTGTTTTTT. It encodes CASSFTTSSYTGELFF.

The chain combines TRBV9 with TRBJ2-2; 14 bases fit TRBD2. V dropped 3 bases and J dropped 6; count of bases not matched to a gene: 7. The CDR3 spans 17 residues. Germline CDR1 reads SGDLS; CDR2 reads YYNGEE. This chain's CDR3 is CASSASTSGRASGELFF. CDR3 sequence (DNA): TGTGCCAGCAGCGCCTCGACTAGCGGGAGGGCTTCCGGGGAGCTGTTTTTT.

The chain links TRBV27 to TRBJ2-7; perhaps TRBD2 as D (6 bases). This CDR3 comprises 16 residues. V lost 6 bases and J lost 0, with 18 bases in between. The germline V gene has CDR1 MNHEY and CDR2 SMNVEV (reference sequence). The CDR3 loop reads CASSQGLTRSSYEQYF. The CDR3 DNA follows: TGTGCCAGCAGCCAGGGACTCACCAGGAGCTCCTACGAGCAGTACTTC.

The CDR3 sequence is CASSFGTSGIGELFF. The CDR3, as DNA: TGCGCCAGCAGCTTTGGGACTAGCGGGATAGGGGAGCTGTTTTTT. The V call is TRBV5-1, the J call TRBJ2-2, with 13 bases matching TRBD2. CDR3 length equals 15 residues. From germline, CDR1 is SGHRS and CDR2 YFSETQ. V lost 2 bases to trimming and J lost 8 bases; unmatched junction nucleotides: 3.

J is TRBJ1-1 and V is TRBV7-3, with no clear D. The CDR3 contains 14 residues. Looked up from germline, CDR1 is SGHTA and CDR2 is FQGTGA. V was cut by 5 bases and J by 5 bases, with 15 bases left in between. The CDR3 DNA reads as TGTGCCAGCAGCCCATCAAGCGGAACAACTGAAGCTTTCTTT. Amino acids: CASSPSSGTTEAFF.

The sample holds one count of this clone. The rearrangement joins TRBV28 to TRBJ1-5, with D perhaps TRBD1 (6 bases). The CDR3 totals 13 residues. V lost 10 bases and J 3 bases, leaving 13 bases between the germline ends. Germline values: CDR1 MDHEN, CDR2 SYDVKM. CDR3 sequence (DNA): TGTGCCATCACACAGGGCTACAATCAGCCCCAGCATTTT. Translation gives CAITQGYNQPQHF.

This clone appeared once. The genes are TRBV5-1 and TRBJ1-4; no definite D call. The CDR3 consists of 16 residues. V lost 0 bases and J 0 bases, leaving 9 bases between the germline ends. Germline values: CDR1 SGHRS, CDR2 YFSETQ. The CDR3 DNA reads TGCGCCAGCAGCTTGGGGAGAGCCGCAACTAATGAAAAACTGTTTTTT. The encoded protein is CASSLGRAATNEKLFF. Complete variable domain (other parts from reference TRBV5-1 and TRBJ1-4): KAGVTQTPRYLIKTRGQQVTLSCSPISGHRSVSWYQQTPGQGLQFLFEYFSETQRNKGNFPGRFSGRQFSNSRSEMNVSTLELGDSALYLCASSLGRAATNEKLFFGSGTQLSVL.

V is TRBV19 and J is TRBJ1-2; 7 positions match TRBD1. CDR1 is LNHDA and CDR2 is SQIVND in the germline V gene (reference sequence). The CDR3 runs to 15 residues. Germline trimming cut 4 bases from V and 4 bases from J; bases unmatched to any gene: 9. The CDR3 DNA reads as TGTGCCAGTAGTACACAGGGGAAAGGTGCCTATGGCTACACCTTC. Its translation: CASSTQGKGAYGYTF.

This chain joins TRBV5-4 and TRBJ1-3; 8 positions match TRBD1. V was clipped by 4 bases and J by 0 bases; unmatched bases: 3. The germline gives CDR1 SGHNT, CDR2 YYREEE (reference sequence). This CDR3 is built from 15 residues. The CDR3 nucleotides read TGTGCCAGCAGCCCCGGACAGGGCTCTGGAAACACCATATATTTT. As protein: CASSPGQGSGNTIYF.

The CDR3 loop reads CASSRDTSSGNTIYF. The CDR3 bases are TGTGCCAGCTCACGGGACACCAGCTCTGGAAACACCATATATTTT. This chain joins TRBV18 and TRBJ1-3, with D tentatively TRBD1 (6 bases). The V gene's germline CDR1 is KGHSH and CDR2 LQKENI. The V end lost 4 bases, the J end lost 0 bases, and 10 bases lay between the germline ends. The CDR3 covers 15 residues.

The gene calls are TRBV24-1 and TRBJ2-1, with D perhaps TRBD1 (6 bases). This CDR3 contains 13 residues. CDR1 is KGHDR, CDR2 SFDVKD, per germline. The V gene lost 4 bases and the J gene lost 9 bases, with 12 bases spanning the gap. The CDR3 here is CATSDPGAREQFF. The DNA of the CDR3 is TGTGCCACCAGTGACCCAGGGGCTCGTGAGCAGTTCTTC.

The V call is TRBV6-2 or TRBV6-3, the J call TRBJ1-5; 9 bases agree with TRBD1. Germline CDR1 reads MNHEY; CDR2 reads SVGEGT. The trim removed 6 bases at V and 13 bases at J, leaving 4 bases unmatched. CDR3 size: 11 residues. The CDR3 DNA reads as TGTGCCAGCAGCCTAGGACAGGGGCAGCATTTT. Translating it yields CASSLGQGQHF.

This chain uses TRBV27 with TRBJ2-1, with D perhaps TRBD2 (5 bases). Trimming pared 6 bases from V and 6 bases from J, leaving 21 bases between. The CDR3 has 16 amino acids. Germline CDR1 and CDR2: MNHEY and SMNVEV (reference sequence). The CDR3 nucleotides read TGTGCCAGCAGGAGACTGGGGAGTGTCTGGGGCAATGAGCAGTTCTTC. Translated: CASRRLGSVWGNEQFF.